This T cell receptor beta chain was recorded in a study of T-cell reconstitution after alpha-beta-depleted transplantation in children. This clonotype has just a few counts. TCRbeta library preparation incorporated unique molecular identifiers. TCRdb re-called the PCR reads through MiXCR, storing one row per CDR3 protein. The sample lists 400,000 to 500,000 distinct CDR3 sequences, about a tenth occurring once. With 6 bases clipped from V and 8 bases from J, the junction kept 9 bases outside the gene matches. Per germline, CDR1 MNHEY and CDR2 SVGEGT. This CDR3 spans 15 amino acids. This chain joins TRBV6-2 or TRBV6-3 and TRBJ2-1; 11 bases agree with TRBD2. This clonotype was obtained from a human donor who donated a stem cell graft to a child with acute myeloid leukemia. The specimen comprised PBMCs from the stem cell graft donor, sampled from the stem cell graft. The CDR3 loop is CASRGGLAVSHEQFF. The CDR3 bases are TGTGCCAGCAGGGGGGGACTAGCGGTTTCTCATGAGCAGTTCTTC.